A single sample is the source of the 10 T cell receptor beta chains below, sequenced in a study of follicular helper T cells after annual influenza vaccination. Specified time point: 2014-2015 season, 7 days after vaccination. Assay: immunoSEQ multiplex PCR; the TCRdb copy retains only in-frame clones and omits some. This sample has roughly 7,700 clones, with 83% found just once. Sequenced here: CXCR5+ CD38- circulating T follicular helper cells from blood, sampled 7 days after influenza vaccination. Noted subset: circulating Tfh, non-naive CD4+CXCR5+PD-1+ (ICOS+CD38+ or ICOS-CD38-). Source of these receptors: an adult who received the influenza vaccine.

The genes are TRBV5-1 and TRBJ2-1, with 7 bases fitting TRBD2. J was trimmed by 6 bases and V by 0 bases; bases with no gene match: 3. CDR1 and CDR2 from the germline V gene are SGHRS and YFSETQ. This CDR3 has 14 residues. The CDR3 reads CASSLAGLPNEQFF. The CDR3 coding sequence is TGCGCCAGCAGCTTGGCGGGACTACCCAATGAGCAGTTCTTC.

This clone was seen only a few times. The rearrangement uses TRBV2 and TRBJ1-5; unclear D gene. Trimming took off 5 bases at V and 4 bases at J, with 12 bases between the two ends. CDR1 SNHLY and CDR2 FYNNEI come from the germline V gene. The CDR3 is 14 amino acids. The CDR3 region has the DNA TGTGCCAGCAGTTTCAGGAATGGGAATCAGCCCCAGCATTTT. The encoded protein is CASSFRNGNQPQHF. Using reference TRBV2 and TRBJ1-5 for the parts outside the CDR3, the full variable domain is EPEVTQTPSHQVTQMGQEVILRCVPISNHLYFYWYRQILGQKVEFLVSFYNNEISEKSEIFDDQFSVERPDGSNFTLKIRSTKLEDSAMYFCASSFRNGNQPQHFGDGTRLSIL.

This clone was counted a few times. V usage is TRBV29-1 and J usage is TRBJ2-7; D may be TRBD2 (5 bases). The CDR3 contains 13 residues. The ends were cut back, 1 base at V and 5 bases at J, with 12 bases in the middle. Germline CDR1 reads SQVTM; CDR2 reads ANQGSEA. This chain's CDR3 is CSVEAGGSDEQYF. The CDR3 region has the DNA TGCAGCGTTGAAGCGGGTGGGAGCGACGAGCAGTACTTC.

V and J are TRBV5-4 and TRBJ2-5; 10 bases fit TRBD2. This CDR3 comprises 16 residues. After removal of 0 bases from V and 5 bases from J, the junction contained 7 bases not matched to a gene. From germline, CDR1 is SGHNT and CDR2 YYREEE (reference sequence). CDR3 sequence (DNA): TGTGCCAGCAGCTTGGGTAGCGGGGGGACGGGGGAGACCCAGTACTTC. Amino acids: CASSLGSGGTGETQYF.

This clone has a handful of counts. V and J are TRBV5-1 and TRBJ1-6, with 8 bases aligning to TRBD1. CDR3 length: 14 residues. Germline V lookup: CDR1 SGHRS, CDR2 YFSETQ. J lost 8 bases, V lost 4 bases, and 5 bases had no gene match. The CDR3 is CASSVGQEYSPLHF. DNA of the CDR3: TGCGCCAGCAGCGTGGGACAGGAGTATTCACCCCTCCACTTT.

This clone appeared a few times. The chain uses TRBV5-6 and TRBJ1-6; D may be TRBD1 (5 bases). The CDR3 runs 14 residues. V lost 4 bases to trimming and J lost 10 bases, with 15 bases between them. Germline V gene sequence: CDR1 SGHDT, CDR2 YYEEEE. CDR3 region: CASSARDRRSPLHF. Written as DNA, the CDR3 is TGTGCCAGCAGCGCTAGGGACCGGAGGTCACCCCTCCACTTT.

V is TRBV19 and J is TRBJ1-6; possibly TRBD1 for D (5 bases). The CDR3 consists of 13 residues. Germline CDR1 LNHDA, CDR2 SQIVND (reference sequence). V lost 6 bases and J 8 bases, leaving 11 bases between the germline ends. CDR3 coding DNA: TGTGCCAGTAGCGAAGACAGACATTCACCCCTCCACTTT. Translated, it gives CASSEDRHSPLHF.

This clone was observed a handful of times. V gene TRBV6-7 combines with J gene TRBJ2-7, with 11 bases fitting TRBD1. TRBV6-7 is assigned to the ORF class and has an uncertain function. Trimming at V came to 0 bases and at J to 2 bases, leaving 9 bases not matched to a gene. The CDR3 spans 18 residues. Written as DNA, the CDR3 is TGTGCCAGCAGTTACTCCCGGGACAGGGGGACGGATACCTACGAGCAGTACTTC. Protein: CASSYSRDRGTDTYEQYF.

This clone was counted once. The genes are TRBV4-1 and TRBJ2-1; possibly TRBD1 or TRBD2 for D (5 bases each). Germline V lookup: CDR1 MGHRA, CDR2 YSYEKL. This CDR3 has 14 amino acids. The ends were cut back, 4 bases at V and 5 bases at J, with 12 bases in the middle. The CDR3 here is CASSRRDGHNEQFF. DNA for the CDR3: TGCGCCAGCAGCCGAAGGGACGGACACAATGAGCAGTTCTTC.

This clone was observed once. The V and J genes are TRBV11-2 and TRBJ2-1, with unresolved D. This CDR3 has 15 residues. Germline V gene sequence: CDR1 SGHAT, CDR2 FQNNGV. Between the trimmed V and J ends, which lost 5 bases and 6 bases, there was a span of 17 bases. The CDR3 protein is CASSRGPSPVNEQFF. In DNA form, the CDR3 reads TGTGCCAGCAGCCGAGGACCTAGTCCCGTCAATGAGCAGTTCTTC.